The entry below describes one TCR beta chain. The antigen is undetermined. One end of the junction fails to match germline, which may point to a read error. The CDR3 extends over 11 amino acids. Per germline, CDR1 MNHNS and CDR2 SASEGT. The data were taken from a study of tumor and adjacent non-tumor tissue in lung cancer. At the level of the study: Stage I to III disease affected roughly 10 men and roughly five women aged about 30 to 85. General study findings and limits: In normal lung, the top 100 clones were significantly more dominant than in tumor.

The template was RNA from unsorted bulk tissue. Three rounds of nested PCR, following a modified ARM-PCR protocol, produced the TCRbeta library. TCRdb re-called the multiplex PCR reads through MiXCR, storing one row per CDR3 protein. The sample contains tens of thousands of distinct CDR3 sequences, just under 60% of which appear only once. The chain combines TRBV6-1 with TRBJ2-3; no reliable D call. This receptor was identified in a man aged 50 to 60 with non-small cell lung cancer. Sequencing was carried out using lung tumor tissue. In DNA, the CDR3 is TGTGCCAGCAGTGACGTAGATACGCAGTATTTC. This translates into CASSDVDTQYF.